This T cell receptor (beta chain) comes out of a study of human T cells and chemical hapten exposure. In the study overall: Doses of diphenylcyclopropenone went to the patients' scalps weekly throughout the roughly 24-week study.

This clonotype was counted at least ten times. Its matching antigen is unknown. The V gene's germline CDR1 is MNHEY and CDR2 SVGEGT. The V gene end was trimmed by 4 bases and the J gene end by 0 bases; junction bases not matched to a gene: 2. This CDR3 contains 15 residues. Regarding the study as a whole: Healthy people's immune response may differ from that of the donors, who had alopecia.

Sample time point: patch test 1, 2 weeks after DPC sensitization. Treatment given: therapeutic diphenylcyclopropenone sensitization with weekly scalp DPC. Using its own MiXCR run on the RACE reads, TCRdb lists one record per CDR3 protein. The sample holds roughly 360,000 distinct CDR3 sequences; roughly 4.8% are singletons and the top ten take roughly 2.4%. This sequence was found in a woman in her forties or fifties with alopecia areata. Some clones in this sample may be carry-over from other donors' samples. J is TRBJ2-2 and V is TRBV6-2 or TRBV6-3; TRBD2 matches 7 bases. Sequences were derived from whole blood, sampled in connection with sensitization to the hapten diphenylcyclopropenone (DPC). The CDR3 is CASSSAGANTGELFF. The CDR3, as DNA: TGTGCCAGCAGTTCCGCGGGAGCGAACACCGGGGAGCTGTTTTTT.